This T cell receptor beta chain derives from a study of cytomegalovirus exposure and HLA in healthy donors (TCRdb year 2017). The study in broad terms: An earlier analysis of about 530 of the donors reported 276 Gb of sequence data and around 110 million unique TCR beta sequences obtained from approximately 180 million T cells. An early release covering about 600 HLA-typed donors comprised roughly 300 gigabases of sequencing data and around 86 million unique TCR sequences. The genetic ancestry cluster associated with self-reported Caucasian donors included 70% to 85% of the roughly 400 genotyped donors. The study aimed to test whether signatures of past pathogen exposure could be identified by cataloging public T cell receptors. Using immunosequencing, the study profiled T cell repertoires from 550 to 750 subjects and related those repertoires to cytomegalovirus serostatus. Along with the approximately 700-subject first cohort, a separate validation cohort of 120 different subjects was used. The study combined high-throughput TCR immunosequencing, statistical association of individual TCRs with disease status, and machine learning to predict cytomegalovirus infection status. A later analysis re-examined previously published TCR beta repertoires from around 670 donors and added high-resolution HLA genotyping to investigate patterns of TCR occurrence. In the later analysis, no new phenotypic data were used to find candidate immune exposures; instead, reliance was placed on TCR beta sequences and their occurrence across donors. An earlier analysis of nearly 600 of the donors applied high-throughput TCR beta sequencing to assess whether each TCR beta V gene segment acted as functional or pseudogenic. Donor age, sex, ethnicity and CMV serostatus were compiled together with the repertoire data. Genome-wide SNP genotypes for about 65% of the 666 donors were used in a later genetic analysis, which treated that subset as a discovery cohort. Every discovery cohort repertoire had been produced on one sequencing platform. HLA typing included class I and class II loci at four-digit resolution. The number of donors typed differed by locus, with roughly 629-640 for A, B, C, DRB1 and DQB1, over 500 for DQA1, over 600 for DPA1, and under 490 for DPB1. About five DR-DQ haplotypes were treated as single units for association and clustering because of strong linkage in the cohort. Among a few hundred genotyped donors of the cohort, an average of about 240,000 unique TCR beta nucleotide sequences were sequenced per donor, 15% to 20% of them non-productive. Paper-wide results and their limitations: Some 15 rarely observed V segments, including chromosome 9 orphons, were excluded from the earlier analysis of about 500 of the donors because counts were too low. A further reported finding was that TCR beta sequences accurately predicted the HLA-A and HLA-B alleles for most subjects in the first cohort. Specific HLA alleles were associated with 15,000 to 20,000 TCR beta sequences at a false discovery rate of 0.05 in a later analysis. Because HLA typing was unavailable for some donors at each locus, only the typed subset was used in association tests. It was suggested by the authors that the approach could potentially be generalized to other disease states and immunological phenotypes. According to a later analysis, TCR association rates differed among HLA loci, with DRB1 alleles showing the most associated TCRs and HLA-C alleles showing the fewest. Assigning TCR associations to individual alleles was difficult when HLA alleles, especially DR and DQ, strongly co-occurred. In the study, some 160 TCR beta chains were listed as associated with cytomegalovirus. An association between a missense DCLRE1C variant and V-gene and J-gene trimming of TCR beta chains was found in a later genetic analysis and replicated in an independent cohort. In a later analysis, several top co-occurrence clusters were reported to appear linked to parvovirus B19, influenza, CMV and Epstein-Barr virus. This cohort had only TCR beta chains sequenced, and the lack of alpha or paired-chain data limited which features could be detected. While some public TCRs were present in many individuals, most TCR sequences turned up only very rarely across donors. In vitro tests confirmed that a few of the cytomegalovirus-associated TCR beta chains recognize cytomegalovirus antigens. In both the original and validation cohorts, the classifier was reported to diagnose cytomegalovirus status with high specificity and sensitivity. Immune exposure information for the cohort was limited to CMV serostatus. Presence/absence analyses assumed roughly uniform sequencing depth across donors, an assumption that may not hold. A later analysis found that HLA-associated TCR beta chains were more clonally expanded and had lower generation probabilities than equally common non-associated chains. A cluster of highly shared sequence variants was judged likely to represent a technical artifact of the sequencing pipeline. According to a later analysis, most CMV-associated TCR beta chains appeared to be HLA-restricted, and the HLA associations seemed to be driven largely by CMV exposure. Some IMGT-functional V segments, including TRBV6-2 and TRBV6-3, could not be told apart with the 87-base-pair reads, so those segments were excluded. Linkage disequilibrium might explain the correlated functional status among segregating V segments, but an unknown experimental factor could not be ruled out. Broadly in line with IMGT annotations, most TCR beta V segments showed up in productive rearrangements about 90% or about 30% of the time in an earlier analysis of 587 of the donors. A later genetic analysis reported fewer N-insertions in productive TCRs among donors in an Asian-associated ancestry cluster than the approximately 670-donor mean.

Libraries were made using the immunoSEQ multiplex PCR assay. The multiplex PCR relied on a mix of 60 forward primers for TCR Vbeta segments and 13 reverse primers for TCR Jbeta segments. Amplification of the CDR3 region of rearranged TCR beta genes was performed with a multiplex PCR assay on genomic DNA. On the Illumina HiSeq System, the amplified TCR beta libraries were sequenced as 87-base-pair reads. Turning to the authors' computational methods: A later analysis tallied roughly 76 million unique TCR beta chains across the 700 or so repertoires, and approximately 12 million of those chains were shared by two or more donors. To remove PCR and sequencing errors, raw reads were error-corrected and collapsed into unique sequences using a nearest-neighbor algorithm that merged closely related sequences. Alignment of CDR3 sequences to IMGT reference sequences was used to assign V, D and J gene segments. Each retained sequence needed at least a six-nucleotide match to both a V gene segment and a J gene segment. Rearrangements were classified as productive when the CDR3 lacked stop codons and remained in frame with V and J, and all other rearrangements were classified as non-productive. Following IMGT convention, CDR3 was defined as the stretch from the second conserved V-encoded cysteine to the conserved J-encoded phenylalanine. In an earlier analysis of 500 to 650 of the donors, sequences lacking an unambiguous match to a single V gene segment were excluded. An earlier analysis of several hundred of the donors classified V segments as functional when productive rearrangements were above 56.7% and as segregating when the standard deviation between donors was above 5%. A statistical classification framework was developed to diagnose cytomegalovirus status using the catalog of TCR beta chain sequences. V and J gene assignment, in a later analysis, came from comparing TCR nucleotide sequences with IMGT/GENE-DB human TR gene sequences. A later analysis assigned CDR3 sequences and most-parsimonious VDJ recombination scenarios with the TCRdist pipeline. In a later analysis, every TCR beta chain was defined by the combination of its CDR3 amino acid sequence and its V-gene family, and reads without a unique V-gene family were dropped. As a way to deal with suspected cross-contamination and a sequencing artifact, a later analysis dropped 500 to 700 nucleotide sequences that were highly shared and had low generation probability. A later analysis calculated a clonal expansion index for each public chain from normalized within-repertoire ranks of inferred template counts. In a later analysis, generation probabilities were computed using a VDJ recombination model fitted to out-of-frame rearrangements, and the results were checked against IGoR. In a later analysis, hypergeometric tests were used to score TCR-TCR, TCR-HLA and TCR-CMV co-occurrence, with a repertoire-size bias correction applied to TCR pairs. False discovery rates were estimated in a later analysis by permuting HLA or CMV assignments 20 times. In a later analysis, co-occurring TCRs were grouped using DBSCAN, and TCRdist sequence similarity was added for clustering within HLA-allele-positive subsets. For co-occurrence clustering, repertoires with fewer than 30,000 or more than 120,000 public chains were excluded, along with about five repertoires with anomalous nucleotide sharing. The table was pulled from immuneACCESS by TCRdb, which kept in-frame rearrangements only. Such tables lose some clones; where checked, under half of the loss comes from unresolved V genes, and the rest has no known cause. V and J calls and clone size come straight from that table; D and trimming were deduced from the DNA. This sample lists around 99,000 clones; around 73% were detected once. Jointly, the top ten make up 7% to 8% of the sample.

Of note for this clone: Its antigen is not yet known. It has no much larger one-base neighbor in the sample; base qualities were not kept.

Spanning cysteine to phenylalanine, the CDR3 consists of 14 amino acids. Just CDR3 DNA is preserved here, 42 bases in frame from base 1. At the junction V is shortened by 4 bases and J by 3 bases; bases outside the gene matches: 2. The germline V gene supplies CDR1 SGHDN and CDR2 FVKESK. The cohort consisted of some 730 healthy bone marrow donors. At the time of sampling, all cohort members were nominally healthy, though unrecorded immune exposures were likely present. The donor tested CMV seronegative, placing the donor among the roughly 400 seronegative members of the cohort. A peripheral blood sample was provided by each donor, and peripheral blood mononuclear cells were used for TCR beta sequencing. The Qiagen DNeasy Blood Extraction Kit was used to extract genomic DNA from the blood cell samples.

The source is a man aged 25-40 years in good health and CMV-seronegative. The chain was built from TRBV14 and TRBJ2-2, with 7 bases aligning to TRBD1. The sequenced material came from PBMCs. The DNA reads TGTGCCAGCAGCCGGGGACAGTACACCGGGGAGCTGTTTTTT. This is translated as CASSRGQYTGELFF.